This T cell receptor (beta chain) emerged from a study of Ad26.COV2.S vaccination and SARS-CoV-2 variants. Study details: By the intramuscular route, Ad26.COV2.S was given once, or twice 56 days apart. General observations from the study: Participants in the vaccine arm had higher spike-specific TCR breadth; placebo recipients had lower.

Per germline, CDR1 SNHLY and CDR2 FYNNEI. J gave up 2 bases and V 6 bases, and 11 bases lay outside the gene matches. This CDR3 spans 16 amino acids. Sequencing used immunoSEQ multiplex PCR; TCRdb keeps in-frame clones, though not all of them. Of 500,000 or so clones listed, 89% are singletons. Specified treatment: around 19 received Ad26.COV2.S at low or high dose, single or two shots; several received placebo; per-sample allocation not given. Samples analyzed were those drawn on day 63 after the first vaccine or placebo injection. Whoever gave the sample was an adult aged 18-55 years in Boston. Details on this clone: The antigen is unknown.

The chain employs TRBV2 and TRBJ1-2, with 8 bases aligning to TRBD1. Material: peripheral blood, obtained in a trial of Ad26.COV2.S vaccine versus placebo. This sequence originates from a person aged 18 to 59 who received the Ad26.COV2.S COVID-19 vaccine or a placebo. The CDR3 coding sequence is TGTGCCAGCAGGACCGCCAGGGGGCTCTCAAACTATGGCTACACCTTC. Translated: CASRTARGLSNYGYTF.